Each of the 6 T cell receptor beta chains below was sequenced from the same sample in a study of CD8+ T cells in alopecia areata. As for treatment: oral pan-JAK inhibitor, 5-10 mg twice daily. Sequencing relied on a cDNA template that was reverse transcribed from extracted RNA. Sequenced by immunoSEQ multiplex PCR; TCRdb stores in-frame clones only, minus some. The data hold some 220,000 clones, with under 60% observed a single time. This sample comprised CD4+ T cells sorted from blood, obtained at week 4, from a patient treated with tofacitinib. These TCRs come from a human donor with alopecia areata.

J is TRBJ2-4 and V is TRBV2, with 9 bases fitting TRBD1. The CDR3 has 14 residues. V dropped 5 bases and J dropped 6; count of bases not matched to a gene: 5. Per germline, CDR1 SNHLY and CDR2 FYNNEI. The CDR3 sequence is CASSFDRGGNIQYF. The CDR3 DNA is TGTGCCAGCAGTTTCGACAGGGGGGGAAACATTCAGTACTTC.

This sequence joins TRBV6-5 and TRBJ2-2; D ambiguous. Trimming cost V 6 bases and J 2 bases, with 1 base left between them. CDR3 length equals 11 residues. CDR1 is MNHEY and CDR2 is SVGAGI in the germline V gene. This CDR3 reads CASRNTGELFF. CDR3 bases: TGTGCCAGCAGAAACACCGGGGAGCTGTTTTTT.

This chain joins TRBV25-1 and TRBJ1-1, with D maybe TRBD1 (5 bases). Germline V gene lookup returns CDR1 MGHDK and CDR2 SYGVNS. CDR3 length: 13 residues. V was trimmed by 4 bases and J by 4 bases, leaving 10 bases between them. CDR3 DNA: TGTGCCAGCAGTGGGGGGGGGAGCACTGAAGCTTTCTTT. This codes for CASSGGGSTEAFF.

The J gene is TRBJ1-6, the V gene TRBV7-3; no clear D. Trimming cost V 5 bases and J 0 bases, with 2 bases left between them. This CDR3 contains 13 residues. Germline V gene lookup returns CDR1 SGHTA and CDR2 FQGTGA. In nucleotides, the CDR3 is TGTGCCAGCAGCAGCTCCTATAATTCACCCCTCCACTTT. As protein: CASSSSYNSPLHF. The entire variable domain, with the rest obtained from reference TRBV7-3 and TRBJ1-6, is as follows: GAGVSQTPSNKVTEKGKYVELRCDPISGHTALYWYRQSLGQGPEFLIYFQGTGAADDSGLPNDRFFAVRPEGSVSTLKIQRTERGDSAVYLCASSSSYNSPLHFGNGTRLTVT.

Judged by abundance, this clone is medium-sized (0.01 to 0.1%). V is TRBV6-4 and J is TRBJ2-1; no firm D call. The CDR3 spans 13 residues. Trimming took off 2 bases at V and 2 bases at J, with 4 bases between the two ends. The germline gives CDR1 MRHNA, CDR2 SNTAGT. DNA of the CDR3: TGTGCCAGCAGTGACAGGGCCTACAATGAGCAGTTCTTC. Its protein is CASSDRAYNEQFF.

The V and J genes are TRBV9 and TRBJ2-7; a possible D gene is TRBD2 (6 bases). CDR3 length: 16 residues. Trimming removed 0 bases from V and 2 bases from J, with 15 bases in between. Per the germline V gene, CDR1 is SGDLS and CDR2 is YYNGEE. CDR3 amino acids: CASSVVGGAGPYEQYF. DNA of the CDR3: TGTGCCAGCAGCGTAGTTGGAGGGGCAGGGCCCTACGAGCAGTACTTC. Full variable domain (outside the CDR3, taken from reference TRBV9 and TRBJ2-7): DSGVTQTPKHLITATGQRVTLRCSPRSGDLSVYWYQQSLDQGLQFLIQYYNGEERAKGNILERFSAQQFPDLHSELNLSSLELGDSALYFCASSVVGGAGPYEQYFGPGTRLTVT.